This T cell receptor (beta chain) was recovered during a study of shared clonotypes between healthy human individuals. An assay was performed, and its level was deep. Investigators spread the genomic DNA of each subset evenly over several immunoSEQ plates. Produced via immunoSEQ multiplex PCR; TCRdb's table is partial and in-frame only. The data contain under 1,900,000 clones, approximately 98.5% of them singletons. Only Caucasian adults living in Nashville, Tennessee made up the donor group. A note on this clone: Its antigen is unidentified.

Study results and limitations: In several donors, approximately 5% of naive CD4 clonotypes appeared in common.

The CDR3 consists of 14 residues. With 3 bases removed from V and 6 bases from J, the gap between germline ends came to 11 bases. The V gene's germline CDR1 is MDHEN and CDR2 SYDVKM. The specimen was naive CD4+ T cells sorted from blood. This sample's subset: CD45RA+ positively selected. The V and J genes are TRBV28 and TRBJ2-2; D call uncertain. The origin of this receptor is a man younger than 40 in good health. The CDR3 nucleotides are TGTGCCAGCAGTTTGACGTTCCTGCCCGGGGAGCTGTTTTTT. Translating it yields CASSLTFLPGELFF.